This TCR beta chain was identified during a study of blood T cell repertoires in COVID-19. Study at large: COVID-19 samples from acute and convalescent phases originated in the United States, Italy and Spain. From T cells, B-cell-depleted T cells, or PBMCs came the material, which was cDNA or gDNA.

This clone came up a few times. In the original analysis: Reference gene primer amplification yielded estimated nucleated cell counts. The assay was immunoSEQ multiplex PCR, and TCRdb's table has in-frame clones only and misses some. For V, J and clone size, that table is used; D and trimming come from the DNA. This sample has tens of thousands of clones, with roughly 82% found just once. V was pared by 9 bases and J by 5 bases, with 21 bases between. In germline, CDR1 is KGHDR, CDR2 SFDVKD. This CDR3 region has 15 residues. This TCR came from a human donor in a cohort sampled during active COVID-19. Sequenced: peripheral blood. V is TRBV24-1 and J is TRBJ1-1; D is perhaps TRBD1 (5 bases). The CDR3 is CATPKGEGEGTEAFF. The CDR3 nucleotides read TGTGCCACCCCAAAAGGGGAAGGGGAAGGGACTGAAGCTTTCTTT.